This T cell receptor beta chain was obtained from a study of blood T cell repertoires in COVID-19. Assay used: immunoSEQ multiplex PCR; TCRdb lists only in-frame clones, some missing. The sample records 200,000 to 250,000 clones, 84% being singletons. J lost 6 bases, V lost 4 bases, and 12 bases had no gene match. This CDR3 contains 14 residues. Germline CDR1 is SQVTM and CDR2 is ANQGSEA. Specimen: peripheral blood. The receptor's source is an elderly woman with COVID-19, enrolled during active disease. The rearrangement uses TRBV29-1 and TRBJ2-7; TRBD1 aligns across 7 bases. The CDR3 bases are TGCAGCGTTGTCGAAGGGACAGACCCTTTCGAGCAGTACTTC. As protein: CSVVEGTDPFEQYF.